The TCR beta chain described here comes from a study of control samples from healthy donors and cancer patients. CDR3 length equals 15 residues. The V and J ends lost 0 bases and 4 bases respectively, with 9 bases between them. Germline CDR1 is SGHTA and CDR2 is FQGTGA. Here immunoSEQ multiplex PCR was the method, and the copy in TCRdb shows in-frame clones only, minus some. The sample carries 60,000 to 100,000 clones, roughly 90% recorded once. This chain connects TRBV7-3 to TRBJ2-2; D unclear. This receptor was identified in a man aged 50 to 60 in good health. Sequencing was done on a sample of blood. Here the CDR3 DNA reads TGTGCCAGCAGCTTAACGGGCCGCGGCACCGGGGAGCTGTTTTTT. It encodes CASSLTGRGTGELFF.